This T cell receptor (beta chain) stems from a study of T cells after yellow fever vaccination. Study information: Preparing low-cell-number fractions relied on SMART-Seq v4 Ultra Low Input.

Study-level results: Relatively few clonotypes were ones that appeared in both CD4 and CD8 compartments.

CDR1 and CDR2 (germline): MNHEY, SVGAGI. The CDR3 is 15 residues long. For this clonotype: The antigen is not known. Relative to the germline gene, one junction end is altered; a read error may explain this.

Universal primer sites and UMIs were introduced during 5'RACE template-switching synthesis of TCR cDNA. TCRdb reanalysed the 5' RACE reads using MiXCR and keeps one entry per CDR3 protein. The sample lists about 360,000 distinct CDR3 sequences, around 6.5% occurring once. The sample here was PBMCs, taken 5 days after the yellow fever booster vaccination. The source of this sequence is a man between 25 and 39 years old who received the YFV17D yellow fever vaccine. V usage is TRBV6-5 and J usage is TRBJ2-1; possible D gene TRBD2, 5 bases. For the CDR3, the DNA is TGTGCCAGCAGTTATAGCGAAAGCTCCTACGATGAGCAGTTCTTC. This encodes CASSYSESSYDEQFF.